Below, 9 T cell receptor beta chains from the same sample are listed, as sequenced in a study of cytomegalovirus exposure and HLA in healthy donors. Primers included in the PCR were 60 Vbeta and 13 Jbeta primers. Using immunoSEQ multiplex PCR, the repertoire was profiled, and TCRdb retains in-frame clones only, with some absent. Found here are about 190,000 clones, over 70% of them singletons; the top ten hold 3.8%. Sequences were obtained from PBMCs. The receptors shown here come from a man aged 50-60 years in good health and CMV-seronegative.

The chain recombines TRBV12-5 with TRBJ1-3; no reliable D call. Trimming stripped 3 bases from V and 2 bases from J, with 11 bases between. CDR3 length: 15 amino acids. CDR1 LGHNT and CDR2 FRNRAP come from the germline V gene. Here the CDR3 reads CASGLGDFTGNTIYF. The CDR3 DNA follows: TGTGCTAGTGGTTTAGGAGATTTCACTGGAAACACCATATATTTT.

This sequence joins TRBV19 and TRBJ2-3; the D gene is possibly TRBD1 (6 bases). The germline V and J ends were trimmed by 5 bases and 2 bases, with 14 bases remaining between them. CDR1 and CDR2 (germline): LNHDA, SQIVND (reference sequence). The CDR3 has 15 amino acids. The CDR3 DNA is TGTGCCAGTAGTCCCCCTGGACAGTCCACAGATACGCAGTATTTT. It translates to CASSPPGQSTDTQYF. The variable domain in full, completed from reference TRBV19 and TRBJ2-3, reads DGGITQSPKYLFRKEGQNVTLSCEQNLNHDAMYWYRQDPGQGLRLIYYSQIVNDFQKGDIAEGYSVSREKKESFPLTVTSAQKNPTAFYLCASSPPGQSTDTQYFGPGTRLTVL.

J is TRBJ1-4 and V is TRBV6-6; 8 nucleotides align to TRBD1. Germline lookup yields CDR1 MNHNY and CDR2 SVGAGI (reference sequence). The trim removed 6 bases at V and 7 bases at J, leaving 7 bases unmatched. The CDR3 spans 14 residues. The CDR3 region is CASSPGQGVEKLFF. CDR3 nucleotide sequence: TGTGCCAGCAGCCCCGGACAGGGAGTTGAAAAACTGTTTTTT.

V usage is TRBV21-1 and J usage is TRBJ2-2; TRBD2 reflects the table's D call only, with no check against the DNA. TRBV21-1 is termed a pseudogene. This CDR3 has 16 residues. The CDR3 region has the DNA TGTGCCAGCAGCACGGAAGGGGAGGGTCGCACCGGGGAGCTGTTTTTT. Protein: CASSTEGEGRTGELFF.

The CDR3 here is CASSPPIPYEQYF. In DNA form, the CDR3 reads TGTGCCAGCTCACCTCCAATCCCCTACGAGCAGTACTTC. The J gene is TRBJ2-7, the V gene TRBV18; no reliable D call. The V end was cut by 3 bases, the J end by 2 bases, with 8 bases between. The CDR3 length is 13 residues. Germline lookup yields CDR1 KGHSH and CDR2 LQKENI.

This sequence joins TRBV19 and TRBJ1-1; D is perhaps TRBD1 (5 bases). Germline V lookup: CDR1 LNHDA, CDR2 SQIVND (reference sequence). V lost 3 bases and J lost 6, with 23 bases in between. The CDR3 has 17 residues. The CDR3 nucleotides read TGTGCCAGTAGTATGGGTTTCAGACAGCTGGGAAACGCTGAAGCTTTCTTT. Translating it yields CASSMGFRQLGNAEAFF. The variable domain in full, completed from reference TRBV19 and TRBJ1-1, reads DGGITQSPKYLFRKEGQNVTLSCEQNLNHDAMYWYRQDPGQGLRLIYYSQIVNDFQKGDIAEGYSVSREKKESFPLTVTSAQKNPTAFYLCASSMGFRQLGNAEAFFGQGTRLTVV.

V gene TRBV5-5 combines with J gene TRBJ1-1; D is undetermined. Looked up from germline, CDR1 is SGHKS and CDR2 is YYEKEE (reference sequence). The CDR3 extends over 15 amino acids. The V gene lost 6 bases and the J gene lost 5 bases, with 20 bases spanning the gap. DNA for the CDR3: TGTGCCAGCAATAAAGGCCCTGAGGTGGGTACTGAAGCTTTCTTT. Translating gives CASNKGPEVGTEAFF.

This clone was picked up one time. The J gene is TRBJ1-5, the V gene TRBV19; TRBD1 aligns across 8 bases. Germline V gene lookup returns CDR1 LNHDA and CDR2 SQIVND (reference sequence). The ends lost 3 bases at V and 6 bases at J; junction bases unmatched: 10. CDR3 length equals 16 residues. Written as DNA, the CDR3 is TGTGCCAGTAGTATCGGTCCAGGGGGCGCGGGTCAGCCCCAGCATTTT. Its protein product is CASSIGPGGAGQPQHF.

V and J are TRBV18 and TRBJ1-6, with D perhaps matching TRBD1 (5 bases). Germline V gives CDR1 KGHSH, CDR2 LQKENI. There are 15 residues in the CDR3. V was cut by 1 base and J by 8 bases, with 12 bases left in between. CDR3 DNA: TGTGCCAGCTCACCACATCAGGGTATGGATTCACCCCTCCACTTT. Protein sequence: CASSPHQGMDSPLHF.